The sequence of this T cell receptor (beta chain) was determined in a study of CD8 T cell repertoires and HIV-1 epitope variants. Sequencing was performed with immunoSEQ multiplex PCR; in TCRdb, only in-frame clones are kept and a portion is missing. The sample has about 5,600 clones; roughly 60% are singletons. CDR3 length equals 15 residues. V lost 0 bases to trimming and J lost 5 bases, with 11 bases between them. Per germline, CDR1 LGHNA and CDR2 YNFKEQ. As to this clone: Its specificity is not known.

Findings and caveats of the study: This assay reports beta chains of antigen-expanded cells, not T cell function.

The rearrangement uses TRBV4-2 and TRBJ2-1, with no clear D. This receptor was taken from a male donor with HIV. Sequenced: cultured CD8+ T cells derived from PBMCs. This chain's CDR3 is CASSQEGWSHNEQFF. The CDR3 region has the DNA TGTGCCAGCAGCCAAGAAGGTTGGAGCCACAATGAGCAGTTCTTC.